This section outlines one T cell receptor beta chain sequence together with its context. What it binds is unknown. 60 Vbeta and 13 Jbeta primers were used in PCR. The repertoire was sequenced with immunoSEQ multiplex PCR; TCRdb's copy has only in-frame clones and lacks some. Recorded for this sample: 95,000 to 150,000 clones. The data derive from a study of cytomegalovirus exposure and HLA in healthy donors. Findings of the study overall: The study listed about 150 cytomegalovirus-associated TCR beta chains. Available immune exposure information was restricted to CMV serostatus only. In a later analysis, TCR beta V- and J-gene trimming showed a link to a missense DCLRE1C variant.

CDR1 and CDR2 (germline): WSHSY, SAAADI. This CDR3 contains 16 residues. The V segment lost 0 bases and the J segment 0 bases; nucleotides outside the gene matches: 2. Sequencing was performed on PBMCs. The source of this sequence is a young man in good health and CMV-seronegative. The V gene is TRBV10-2, the J gene TRBJ2-4; TRBD2 agrees at 7 bases. CDR3 amino acids: CASSESAGVAKNIQYF. CDR3 DNA sequence: TGCGCCAGCAGTGAGTCGGCGGGGGTAGCCAAAAACATTCAGTACTTC.